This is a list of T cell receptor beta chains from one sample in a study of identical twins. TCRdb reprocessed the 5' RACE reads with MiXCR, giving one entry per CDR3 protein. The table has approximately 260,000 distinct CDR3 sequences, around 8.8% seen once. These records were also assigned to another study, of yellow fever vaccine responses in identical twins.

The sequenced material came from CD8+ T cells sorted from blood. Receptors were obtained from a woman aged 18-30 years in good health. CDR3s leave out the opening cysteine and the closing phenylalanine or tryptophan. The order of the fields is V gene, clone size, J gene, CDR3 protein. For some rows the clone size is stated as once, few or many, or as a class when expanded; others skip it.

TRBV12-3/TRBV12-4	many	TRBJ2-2	ASSLLGLDGELF
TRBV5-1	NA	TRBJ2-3	ASSSSSLAGVDTQY
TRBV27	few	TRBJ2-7	ASSRGDLGYEQY
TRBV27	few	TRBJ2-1	ASSLWVGQGADNEQF
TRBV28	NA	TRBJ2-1	ASSPGYPHNEQF
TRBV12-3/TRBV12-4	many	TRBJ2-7	ASSPGTALVSYEQY
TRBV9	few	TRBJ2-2	ASSVWSSGGTGELF
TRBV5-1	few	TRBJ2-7	ASSFSWTPKVEQY
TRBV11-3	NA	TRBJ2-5	ASSYRDSGGMETQY
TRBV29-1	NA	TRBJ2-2	SAAGLVSNANTGELF
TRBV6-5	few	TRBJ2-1	ASSYEGAKDNEQF
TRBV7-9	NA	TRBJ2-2	ATHLTDRDTGELF
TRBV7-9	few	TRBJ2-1	ASSPRQGRSYNEQF
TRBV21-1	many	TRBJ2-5	ASSKVWDRVTQETQY
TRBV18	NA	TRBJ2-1	ASSPPTRVNEQF
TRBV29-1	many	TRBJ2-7	SALGQTYEQY
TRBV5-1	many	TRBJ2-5	ASSVDKSQETQY
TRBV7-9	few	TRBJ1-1	ASSTQMNTEAF
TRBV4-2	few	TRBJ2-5	ASSPPPGQAAGETQY
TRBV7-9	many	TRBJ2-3	ASSLVVDTQY
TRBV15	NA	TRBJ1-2	ATSRVSYGYT
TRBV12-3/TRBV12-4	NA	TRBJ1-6	ASRKTGTVSNSPLH
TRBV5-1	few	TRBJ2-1	ASSPMRGDNEQF
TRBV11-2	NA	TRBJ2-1	ASSFGRANYNEQF
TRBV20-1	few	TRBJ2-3	SARDLAGLPDTQY
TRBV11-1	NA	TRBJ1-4	ASSLAIDRGQGTEKLF
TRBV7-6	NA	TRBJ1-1	ASSLYEEMNTEAF
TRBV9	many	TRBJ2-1	ASTQTSGLYNEQF